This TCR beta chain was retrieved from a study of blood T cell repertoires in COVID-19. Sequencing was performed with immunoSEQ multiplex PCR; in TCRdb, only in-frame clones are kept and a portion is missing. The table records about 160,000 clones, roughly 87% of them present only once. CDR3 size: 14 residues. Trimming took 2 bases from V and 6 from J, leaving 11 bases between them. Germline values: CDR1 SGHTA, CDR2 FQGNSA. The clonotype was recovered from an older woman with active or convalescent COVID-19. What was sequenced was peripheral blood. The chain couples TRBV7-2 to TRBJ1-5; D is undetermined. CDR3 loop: CASSLPGSGQPQHF. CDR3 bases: TGTGCCAGCAGCTTACCGGGGTCCGGTCAGCCCCAGCATTTT.